This T cell receptor (beta chain) is drawn from a study of cytomegalovirus exposure and HLA in healthy donors. Study as a whole: Approximately 200 million T cells yielded 100 million or so unique TCR beta sequences in earlier analysis.

The PCR was carried out with 60 Vbeta primers and 13 Jbeta primers. The repertoire was sequenced with immunoSEQ multiplex PCR; TCRdb's copy has only in-frame clones and lacks some. The table records about 130,000 clones, around 74% of them present only once. As concerns this clone: Its antigen is undetermined.

Germline-derived CDR1 and CDR2 are LGHNA and YSLEER. Trimming cost V 1 base and J 6 bases; bases outside gene matches: 12. CDR3 length: 17 amino acids. Whole-study findings and limits: It was reported that the classifier diagnosed cytomegalovirus status with high specificity and sensitivity in both the original and validation cohorts. Listed as cytomegalovirus-associated were 150 to 200 TCR beta chains. It was taken for granted in presence/absence analyses that sequencing depth across donors was roughly uniform.

The sequenced material came from PBMCs. This chain links TRBV4-3 with TRBJ2-3, with TRBD2 matching 8 bases. The receptor's source is a woman aged 45-60 years in good health and CMV-seropositive. The CDR3 DNA reads as TGCGCCAGCAGCCAAGGGGCCGGGGGGGGCCCTTCGGATACGCAGTATTTT. Residues: CASSQGAGGGPSDTQYF.